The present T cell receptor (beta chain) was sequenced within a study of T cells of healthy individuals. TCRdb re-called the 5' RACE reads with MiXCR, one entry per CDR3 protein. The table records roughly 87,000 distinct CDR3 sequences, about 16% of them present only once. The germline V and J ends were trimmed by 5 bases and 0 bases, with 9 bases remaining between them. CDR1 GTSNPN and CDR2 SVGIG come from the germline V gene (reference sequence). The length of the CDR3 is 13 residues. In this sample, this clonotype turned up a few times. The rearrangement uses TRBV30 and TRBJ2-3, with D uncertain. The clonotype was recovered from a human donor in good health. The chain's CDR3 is CAWSEISTDTQYF. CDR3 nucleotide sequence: TGTGCCTGGTCCGAAATTAGCACAGATACGCAGTATTTT.